This is a list of T cell receptor beta chains from one sample in a study of CD8 T cells in acute hepatitis C reinfection. Assay: immunoSEQ multiplex PCR; the TCRdb copy retains only in-frame clones and omits some. This sample has around 36,000 clones, with roughly 88% found just once. Material: naive CD8+ T cells from PBMCs. The receptors stem from a woman between 18 and 30 years old who spontaneously cleared hepatitis C infection. CDR3s include the opening cysteine and the closing phenylalanine or tryptophan. A D gene is named only where the DNA matches it firmly. Size values are once, few and many counts, or a class for expanded clones, and some rows have none.

NA	NA	TRBV11-2	TRBJ1-3	TGTGCCAGCAGCGACTATCCTAGGGGGAACTCTGGAAACACCATATATTTT	CASSDYPRGNSGNTIYF
NA	NA	TRBV7-9	TRBJ2-1	TGTGCCAGCAGCTTAGGTTACAATGAGCAGTTCTTC	CASSLGYNEQFF
NA	NA	TRBV6-5	TRBJ2-1	TGTGCCAGCAGTTACTCGTTACGGGTTTGGGACAATGAGCAGTTCTTC	CASSYSLRVWDNEQFF
TRBD2	NA	TRBV5-4	TRBJ2-1	TGTGCCAGCAGCCTAACTAGCGGGAGACACAATGAGCAGTTCTTC	CASSLTSGRHNEQFF
TRBD2	NA	TRBV4-1	TRBJ2-1	TGCGCCAGCAGCCTTAGCGGGAACAATGAGCAGTTCTTC	CASSLSGNNEQFF
NA	NA	TRBV5-1	TRBJ2-7	TGCGCCAGCAGTGAGACCGGGACATCCGCCTACGAGCAGTACTTC	CASSETGTSAYEQYF
NA	once	TRBV5-1	TRBJ2-1	TGCGCCAGCAGCCCCGCAGGGTTATATCCCTACAATGAGCAGTTCTTC	CASSPAGLYPYNEQFF
TRBD1	NA	TRBV5-1	TRBJ1-2	TGCGCCAGCAGCTTGGGACAGGGAGACTATGGCTACACCTTC	CASSLGQGDYGYTF
TRBD1	NA	TRBV10-3	TRBJ2-1	TGTGCCATCCGGGACAGCTACAATGAGCAGTTCTTC	CAIRDSYNEQFF
NA	NA	TRBV4-1	TRBJ2-7	TGCGCCAGCAGCCCGGGCGAGCGTAGCTCCTACGAGCAGTACTTC	CASSPGERSSYEQYF
TRBD1	NA	TRBV4-2	TRBJ1-5	TGTGCCAGCAGCAACGAACAGGGGGTCAATCAGCCCCAGCATTTT	CASSNEQGVNQPQHF
TRBD1	NA	TRBV11-2	TRBJ2-3	TGTGCCAGCAGCTTAGAAGATTACGGGACAGGAAGTCGCACAGATACGCAGTATTTT	CASSLEDYGTGSRTDTQYF
TRBD2	NA	TRBV7-2	TRBJ2-1	TGTGCCAGCAGCCTCGGACTAGTTCCTTACAATGAGCAGTTCTTC	CASSLGLVPYNEQFF
NA	NA	TRBV23-1	TRBJ1-4	TGCGCCAGCAGAAACAGGGTGATTAATGAAAAACTGTTTTTT	CASRNRVINEKLFF
NA	once	TRBV30	TRBJ2-7	TGTGCCTGGAGTGGCTGGACACATTACGAGCAGTACTTC	CAWSGWTHYEQYF
TRBD1	NA	TRBV6-4	TRBJ2-3	TGTGCCAGCAACAGCCCCGGGACAGGGCTCGGCACAGATACGCAGTATTTT	CASNSPGTGLGTDTQYF
NA	NA	TRBV12-5	TRBJ1-3	TGTGCTAGTGGTTTGGGGAGGGAGAGGGTCTCTGGAAACACCATATATTTT	CASGLGRERVSGNTIYF
NA	NA	TRBV4-1	TRBJ2-7	TGCGCCAGCAGCCCTATGCGAGGGCCCTCCTACGAGCAGTACTTC	CASSPMRGPSYEQYF
NA	once	TRBV11-2	TRBJ2-1	TGTGCCAGCAGCTTATTCCCCGACTTAGCGACCGATCACTACAATGAGCAGTTCTTC	CASSLFPDLATDHYNEQFF
TRBD2	NA	TRBV29-1	TRBJ2-5	TGCAGCGTTGAACTAGCGGGCGAGCCCGAGACCCAGTACTTC	CSVELAGEPETQYF
NA	NA	TRBV4-1	TRBJ2-2	TGCGCCAGCAGCCAAGACAGCAGGCTCGGGGAGCTGTTTTTT	CASSQDSRLGELFF
TRBD2	once	TRBV27	TRBJ2-1	TGTGCCAGCAGTCCTCTGGCGGGAGAGGGAAATGAGCAGTTCTTC	CASSPLAGEGNEQFF
NA	NA	TRBV27	TRBJ2-1	TGTGCCAGCTGGAGGGGCGGGGATTTTAATGAGCAGTTCTTC	CASWRGGDFNEQFF
NA	NA	TRBV13	TRBJ2-5	TGTGCCAGCTCACTAGGGTATTTAGCGGTGGAGACCCAGTACTTC	CASSLGYLAVETQYF
NA	NA	TRBV4-1	TRBJ2-1	TGCGCCAGCAGCCAAGAGCGGCTGCCAAGCTCCTACAATGAGCAGTTCTTC	CASSQERLPSSYNEQFF
NA	once	TRBV9	TRBJ2-1	TGTGCCAGCAGCGTAGCGAACGCTGAGCAGTTCTTC	CASSVANAEQFF
NA	NA	TRBV4-2	TRBJ2-1	TGTGCCAGCAGCCAAGAACTGGGATACAATGAGCAGTTCTTC	CASSQELGYNEQFF
NA	NA	TRBV27	TRBJ1-1	TGTGCCAGCAGTCCCCCGTCTGATGAAGCTTTCTTT	CASSPPSDEAFF
TRBD1	NA	TRBV27	TRBJ2-7	TGTGCCAGCAGTGGAGGGGACAGGAGCTCCTACGAGCAGTACTTC	CASSGGDRSSYEQYF
NA	NA	TRBV13	TRBJ1-1	TGTGCCAGCAGCTTATCCGGGACACCACCTCTTGAAGCTTTCTTT	CASSLSGTPPLEAFF
TRBD2	NA	TRBV2	TRBJ2-1	TGTGCCAGCAGTGGGGGGTTAGCGGGAGGAAATGAGCAGTTCTTC	CASSGGLAGGNEQFF
TRBD1	NA	TRBV27	TRBJ1-2	TGTGCCAGCAGTTTAATCGGGACAGAATTTTATGGCTACACCTTC	CASSLIGTEFYGYTF
NA	NA	TRBV27	TRBJ1-1	TGTGCCAGCGGTGAGACTGAAGCTTTCTTT	CASGETEAFF
NA	NA	TRBV19	TRBJ1-3	TGTGCCAGTAGTATAGTGGCAGAAAACACCATATATTTT	CASSIVAENTIYF
TRBD2	NA	TRBV5-1	TRBJ2-7	TGCGCCAGCAGCTTGGCACTAGCGGGAGCATACGAGCAGTACTTC	CASSLALAGAYEQYF
NA	NA	TRBV30	TRBJ2-1	TGTGCCTGGAGTGTTGAGGGAAACGATGAGCAGTTCTTC	CAWSVEGNDEQFF
TRBD2	NA	TRBV6-6	TRBJ2-7	TGTGCCAGCAGAAGCCGGGACTACGCAATCGGGCAGTACTTC	CASRSRDYAIGQYF
TRBD2	NA	TRBV7-8	TRBJ2-4	TGTGCCAGCAGCCAAGGGACTAGCAAAAACATTCAGTACTTC	CASSQGTSKNIQYF
NA	NA	TRBV30	TRBJ2-7	TGTGCCTGGAGTCGGGACGGTGTCTACGAGCAGTACTTC	CAWSRDGVYEQYF
NA	few	TRBV7-9	TRBJ1-4	TGTGCCAGCAGCCCTAATAATGAAAAACTGTTTTTT	CASSPNNEKLFF
TRBD1	NA	TRBV2	TRBJ2-3	TGTGCCAGCAGTGACGGGGACAGGGCAGATACGCAGTATTTT	CASSDGDRADTQYF
NA	NA	TRBV2	TRBJ2-1	TGTGCCAGCAGCCGCCTAGCGACCGATGAGCAGTTCTTC	CASSRLATDEQFF
NA	NA	TRBV5-1	TRBJ2-7	TGCGCCAGCAGCTTGGATCTTAACTACGAGCAGTACTTC	CASSLDLNYEQYF
NA	NA	TRBV27	TRBJ2-7	TGTGCCAGCAGTACAGGGTCCTACGAGCAGTACTTC	CASSTGSYEQYF
NA	NA	TRBV10-3	TRBJ1-2	TGTGCCATCAGTGATCTCGAATCAGGGGACTATGGCTACACCTTC	CAISDLESGDYGYTF
NA	NA	TRBV7-6	TRBJ1-1	TGTGCCAGCAGCTTAGAAGGGGGCACTGAAGCTTTCTTT	CASSLEGGTEAFF
NA	NA	TRBV11-2	TRBJ2-3	TGTGCCAGCAGCTTCTCGTTATGGGACCCCGAGAATCCAGATACGCAGTATTTT	CASSFSLWDPENPDTQYF
NA	NA	TRBV7-3	TRBJ1-1	TGTGCCAGCAGCTTGGGCCAGGGGAACACTGAAGCTTTCTTT	CASSLGQGNTEAFF
NA	NA	TRBV7-2	TRBJ1-2	TGTGCCAGCAGCTTATCTACAGTTATCCTGAACTATGGCTACACCTTC	CASSLSTVILNYGYTF
TRBD1	NA	TRBV10-1	TRBJ2-3	TGCGCCAGCAGTGACGACAGGGAAGCCGATACGCAGTATTTT	CASSDDREADTQYF
NA	few	TRBV19	TRBJ1-5	TGTGCCAGTAGTAGCCTAAATAGCAATCAGCCCCAGCATTTT	CASSSLNSNQPQHF
NA	NA	TRBV9	TRBJ1-3	TGTGCCAGCAGCGCCACAGAAAACACCATATATTTT	CASSATENTIYF
NA	once	TRBV7-9	TRBJ1-1	TGTGCCAGCAGCCATATACAAGGGGTGAACACTGAAGCTTTCTTT	CASSHIQGVNTEAFF
TRBD1	NA	TRBV19	TRBJ1-2	TGTGCCAGTAGTACCCTTCTCAAGGGACAGGGGGCTGGTGGCTACACCTTC	CASSTLLKGQGAGGYTF
NA	NA	TRBV19	TRBJ2-3	TGTGCCAGTGTAGGAGCTGCAGATACGCAGTATTTT	CASVGAADTQYF
NA	NA	TRBV12-5	TRBJ1-2	TGTGCTAGTGGGTATACAGGGCTGGGCGGCTACACCTTC	CASGYTGLGGYTF
TRBD1	NA	TRBV6-6	TRBJ1-3	TGTGCCAGCAGTCCACAGGGGCTCGACTCTGGAAACACCATATATTTT	CASSPQGLDSGNTIYF